The next 6 T cell receptor beta chains were all read from a single sample in a study of Ad26.COV2.S vaccination and SARS-CoV-2 variants. This sample's treatment: around 19 received Ad26.COV2.S at low or high dose, single or two shots; 5 received placebo; per-sample allocation not given. The samples date from day 63 after the first vaccine or placebo injection. Generated by immunoSEQ multiplex PCR, the TCRdb table keeps only in-frame clones and is missing some. The sample holds roughly 320,000 clones, 80% to 90% seen once. Sequenced material: peripheral blood, taken in a trial of Ad26.COV2.S vaccine versus placebo. The receptor set was obtained from a person aged 18-65 years who received the Ad26.COV2.S COVID-19 vaccine or a placebo.

This chain links TRBV6-5 with TRBJ2-1, with D perhaps TRBD2 (7 bases). CDR1 and CDR2 from the germline V gene are MNHEY and SVGAGI. The CDR3 sequence is 16 residues long. Trimming took off 2 bases at V and 9 bases at J, with 20 bases between the two ends. CDR3 coding DNA: TGTGCCAGCAGTTACCCCGGGGGGCAGGGGCAGGGTGAGCAGTTCTTC. Its protein product is CASSYPGGQGQGEQFF.

This rearrangement joins TRBV20-1 to TRBJ1-1; D not resolved. Germline loops: CDR1 DFQATT, CDR2 SNEGSKA (reference sequence). Trimming took off 4 bases at V and 4 bases at J, with 4 bases between the two ends. This CDR3 spans 10 amino acids. The chain's CDR3 is CSAIVTEAFF. The DNA of the CDR3 is TGCAGTGCTATAGTCACTGAAGCTTTCTTT.

The chain links TRBV7-9 to TRBJ1-2; 7 positions agree with TRBD1. The CDR3 runs 15 residues. V shed 2 bases, J shed 3 bases, and the junction held 6 bases outside the gene matches. The germline V gene encodes CDR1 SEHNR and CDR2 FQNEAQ (reference sequence). CDR3 residues: CASSLPTDRDYGYTF. Here the CDR3 DNA reads TGTGCCAGCAGCTTACCCACCGACAGGGACTATGGCTACACCTTC.

The gene calls are TRBV5-4 and TRBJ2-1; no firm D call. Germline V gene sequence: CDR1 SGHNT, CDR2 YYREEE (reference sequence). V dropped 0 bases and J dropped 7 bases, with 5 bases sitting between them. The CDR3 loop spans 12 amino acids. CDR3 residues: CASSLADNEQFF. CDR3 sequence (DNA): TGTGCCAGCAGCTTGGCCGATAATGAGCAGTTCTTC.

The rearrangement links TRBV6-2 or TRBV6-3 to TRBJ2-5; no reliable D call. V was pared by 2 bases and J by 4 bases, with 14 bases between. The CDR3 runs to 15 residues. Germline CDR1 is MNHEY and CDR2 is SVGEGT. CDR3 protein: CASSYGVVSTETQYF. Here the CDR3 DNA reads TGTGCCAGCAGTTACGGCGTGGTTAGCACAGAGACCCAGTACTTC.

This chain joins TRBV4-2 and TRBJ1-3, with D uncertain. Germline values: CDR1 LGHNA, CDR2 YNFKEQ. V lost 4 bases and J lost 3, with 13 bases in between. This CDR3 has 15 residues. The CDR3 spells CASSPVLVGGNTIYF. CDR3 DNA sequence: TGTGCCAGCAGCCCAGTGTTAGTAGGTGGAAACACCATATATTTT.